This TCR beta chain derives from a study of blood T cell repertoires in COVID-19. Turning to the study itself: COVID-19 samples, acute and convalescent, were from the United States, Italy and Spain. T cells, B-cell-depleted T cells, or PBMCs provided the cDNA or gDNA that served as material.

V gave up 0 bases and J gave up 4 bases; unmatched junction bases: 2. Germline V gives CDR1 SNHLY, CDR2 FYNNEI. The CDR3 has 14 residues. Original handling: Nucleated cell counts were estimated from reference gene primer amplification. Method: immunoSEQ multiplex PCR; TCRdb's copy keeps in-frame clones and lacks some. V and J calls and clone size are given by that table; D and trimming were obtained from the DNA. The sample shows tens of thousands of clones, roughly 86% of them seen only once. Sample: peripheral blood. The genes are TRBV2 and TRBJ1-2; TRBD1 aligns across 7 bases. The clonotype was recovered from a man in his sixties or seventies with acute or convalescent COVID-19. The CDR3 loop reads CASSEAPGGYGYTF. CDR3 bases: TGTGCCAGCAGTGAAGCGCCAGGGGGCTATGGCTACACCTTC. Full variable domain (remainder filled in from reference TRBV2 and TRBJ1-2): EPEVTQTPSHQVTQMGQEVILRCVPISNHLYFYWYRQILGQKVEFLVSFYNNEISEKSEIFDDQFSVERPDGSNFTLKIRSTKLEDSAMYFCASSEAPGGYGYTFGSGTRLTVV.